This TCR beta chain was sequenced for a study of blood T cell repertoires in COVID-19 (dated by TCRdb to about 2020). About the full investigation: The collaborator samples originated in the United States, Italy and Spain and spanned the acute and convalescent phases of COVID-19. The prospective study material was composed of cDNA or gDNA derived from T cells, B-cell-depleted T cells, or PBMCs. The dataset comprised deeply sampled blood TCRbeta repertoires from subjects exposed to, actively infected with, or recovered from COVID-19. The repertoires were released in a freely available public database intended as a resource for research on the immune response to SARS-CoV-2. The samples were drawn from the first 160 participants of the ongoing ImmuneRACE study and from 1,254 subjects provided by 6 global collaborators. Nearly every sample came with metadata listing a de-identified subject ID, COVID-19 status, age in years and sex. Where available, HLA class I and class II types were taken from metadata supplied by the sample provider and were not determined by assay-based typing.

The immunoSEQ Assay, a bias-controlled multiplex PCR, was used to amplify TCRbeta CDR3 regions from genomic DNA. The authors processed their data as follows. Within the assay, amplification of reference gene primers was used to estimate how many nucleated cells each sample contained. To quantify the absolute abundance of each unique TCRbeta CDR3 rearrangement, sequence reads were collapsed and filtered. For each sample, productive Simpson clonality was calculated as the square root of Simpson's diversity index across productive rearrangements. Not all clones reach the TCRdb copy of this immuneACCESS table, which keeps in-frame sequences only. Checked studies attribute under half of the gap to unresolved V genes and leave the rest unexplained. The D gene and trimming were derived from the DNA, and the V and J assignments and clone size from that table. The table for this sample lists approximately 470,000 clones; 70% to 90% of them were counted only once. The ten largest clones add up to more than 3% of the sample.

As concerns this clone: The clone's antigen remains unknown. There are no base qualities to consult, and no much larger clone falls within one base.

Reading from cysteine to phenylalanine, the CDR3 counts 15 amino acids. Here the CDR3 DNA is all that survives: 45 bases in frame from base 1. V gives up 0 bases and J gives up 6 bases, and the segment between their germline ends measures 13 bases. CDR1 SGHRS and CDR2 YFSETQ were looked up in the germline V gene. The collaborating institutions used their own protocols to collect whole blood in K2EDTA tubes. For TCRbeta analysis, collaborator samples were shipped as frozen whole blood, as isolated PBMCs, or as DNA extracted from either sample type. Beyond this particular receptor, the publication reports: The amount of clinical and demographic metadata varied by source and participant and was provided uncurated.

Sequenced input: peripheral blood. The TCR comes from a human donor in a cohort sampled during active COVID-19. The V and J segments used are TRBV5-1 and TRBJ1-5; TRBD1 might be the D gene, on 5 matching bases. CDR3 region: CASSLAGTGGQPQHF. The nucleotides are TGCGCCAGCAGCTTGGCCGGTACAGGCGGTCAGCCCCAGCATTTT.